This passage covers 21 T cell receptor beta chains from one sample sequenced in a study of control samples from healthy donors and cancer patients. Using immunoSEQ multiplex PCR, the repertoire was profiled, and TCRdb retains in-frame clones only, with some absent. The table lists more than 100,000 clones, around 89% of them singletons. Sequencing input: PBMCs. The source is a man in his 60s with lung cancer.

The rearrangement joins TRBV10-1 to TRBJ1-1, with D maybe TRBD1 (5 bases). Germline V gives CDR1 WNHNN, CDR2 SYGVQD (reference sequence). The CDR3 consists of 13 residues. The CDR3 sequence is CATSGRENTEAFF. The CDR3 region has the DNA TGCGCAACCTCGGGACGGGAGAACACTGAAGCTTTCTTT.

This clone has just a few counts. The chain has TRBV5-1 and TRBJ1-1; D not certain. V was pared by 2 bases and J by 1 base, with 9 bases between. Germline V lookup: CDR1 SGHRS, CDR2 YFSETQ. CDR3 length: 14 residues. This CDR3 is CASSLLDRNTEAFF. The CDR3 region has the DNA TGCGCCAGCAGCTTACTGGACCGGAACACTGAAGCTTTCTTT.

The V call is TRBV12-5, the J call TRBJ1-1; 7 bases agree with TRBD1. Germline V gene data show CDR1 as LGHNT and CDR2 as FRNRAP. The CDR3 sequence is 20 residues long. Trimming removed 2 bases from V and 0 bases from J; junction bases left unmatched: 18. The CDR3 DNA is TGTGCTAGTGGTTTGAACTCGGGGAAAGACAGGGAGGATCTGAACACTGAAGCTTTCTTT. Protein product: CASGLNSGKDREDLNTEAFF. The full variable domain, rest sourced from reference TRBV12-5 and TRBJ1-1, is DARVTQTPRHKVTEMGQEVTMRCQPILGHNTVFWYRQTMMQGLELLAYFRNRAPLDDSGMPKDRFSAEMPDATLATLKIQPSEPRDSAVYFCASGLNSGKDREDLNTEAFFGQGTRLTVV.

The rearrangement joins TRBV6-6 to TRBJ1-2, with a tentative D call TRBD1 (6 bases). The V gene lost 6 bases and the J gene lost 4 bases, with 15 bases spanning the gap. CDR1 and CDR2 (germline): MNHNY, SVGAGI (reference sequence). The CDR3 sequence is 14 residues long. As DNA, the CDR3 is TGTGCCAGCAGGCCCGGGGGGGCTGCCTATGGCTACACCTTC. It encodes CASRPGGAAYGYTF.

The chain links TRBV7-9 to TRBJ2-1; 7 bases are shared with TRBD1. The CDR3 consists of 14 residues. Germline CDR1 reads SEHNR; CDR2 reads FQNEAQ (reference sequence). Trimming removed 1 base from V and 7 bases from J; junction bases left unmatched: 4. Written as DNA, the CDR3 is TGTGCCAGCAGCTTAGAGACAGGGAATAATGAGCAGTTCTTC. Translation gives CASSLETGNNEQFF. Supplemented by reference TRBV7-9 and TRBJ2-1, the full variable domain reads DTGVSQNPRHKITKRGQNVTFRCDPISEHNRLYWYRQTLGQGPEFLTYFQNEAQLEKSRLLSDRFSAERPKGSFSTLEIQRTEQGDSAMYLCASSLETGNNEQFFGPGTRLTVL.

This clone was seen a handful of times. This chain uses TRBV6-6 with TRBJ2-7; 9 bases align to TRBD1. V was pared by 5 bases and J by 6 bases, with 23 bases of the junction left unmatched. CDR1 is MNHNY and CDR2 is SVGAGI in the germline V gene (reference sequence). The CDR3 consists of 19 residues. Written as DNA, the CDR3 is TGTGCCAGCAGTCTCCACCTTTCCGGGACAGGGAAGGCCAAACGCGAGCAGTACTTC. Protein product: CASSLHLSGTGKAKREQYF.

The rearrangement links TRBV18 to TRBJ1-1; TRBD1 agrees at 7 bases. CDR1 KGHSH and CDR2 LQKENI come from the germline V gene. The CDR3 loop spans 18 amino acids. V shed 3 bases, J shed 4 bases, and the junction held 17 bases outside the gene matches. Here the CDR3 DNA reads TGTGCCAGCTCACCTCCAGGGGGAGGCAGTTGGATAAGCACTGAAGCTTTCTTT. It codes for CASSPPGGGSWISTEAFF.

The chain carries TRBV5-6 and TRBJ2-2; D is unresolved. Germline loops: CDR1 SGHDT, CDR2 YYEEEE. The CDR3 is 13 amino acids. V was pared by 3 bases and J by 1 base, with 4 bases between. The CDR3 sequence is CASSSQNTGELFF. The CDR3 region has the DNA TGTGCCAGCAGCTCCCAGAACACCGGGGAGCTGTTTTTT.

This chain joins TRBV5-6 and TRBJ1-2, with D hard to call. Trimming stripped 0 bases from V and 8 bases from J, with 5 bases between. This CDR3 comprises 11 residues. The germline V gene has CDR1 SGHDT and CDR2 YYEEEE. CDR3 sequence reads: CASSLVGGYTF. CDR3 DNA sequence: TGTGCCAGCAGCTTGGTTGGCGGCTACACCTTC.

The chain uses TRBV25-1 and TRBJ2-5; D is ambiguous. Trimming cost V 2 bases and J 5 bases, with 12 bases left between them. The CDR3 runs to 14 residues. The germline gives CDR1 MGHDK, CDR2 SYGVNS. The CDR3 region has the DNA TGTGCCAGCAGTGAACAGGTTGCAGTCGAGACCCAGTACTTC. It codes for CASSEQVAVETQYF.

This chain uses TRBV24-1 with TRBJ1-2; D unclear. The V end lost 4 bases, the J end lost 8 bases, and 16 bases lay between the germline ends. The germline CDR1 and CDR2 sequences are KGHDR and SFDVKD. The CDR3 is 14 residues long. CDR3 region: CATSDPGLALGYTF. The CDR3 nucleotides read TGTGCCACCAGTGACCCAGGACTGGCCCTAGGCTACACCTTC.

The V gene is TRBV5-5, the J gene TRBJ1-1, with D maybe TRBD1 (5 bases). Germline V gene data show CDR1 as SGHKS and CDR2 as YYEKEE (reference sequence). The CDR3 is made up of 14 amino acids. With 6 bases removed from V and 5 bases from J, the gap between germline ends came to 17 bases. CDR3 sequence reads: CASTPGLGWTEAFF. CDR3 in DNA: TGTGCCAGCACCCCGGGGCTGGGATGGACTGAAGCTTTCTTT.

The V and J genes are TRBV6-5 and TRBJ2-7; 10 bases line up with TRBD1. The junction had 7 bases not matched to a gene; V was cut back by 5 bases and J by 6 bases. The V gene's germline CDR1 is MNHEY and CDR2 SVGAGI. CDR3 length equals 14 residues. The CDR3 loop is CASSRDRGRSEQYF. The CDR3 DNA follows: TGTGCCAGCAGTAGGGACAGGGGCCGGAGCGAGCAGTACTTC.

This rearrangement joins TRBV5-5 to TRBJ1-4, with 9 bases identical to TRBD1. The germline CDR1 and CDR2 sequences are SGHKS and YYEKEE (reference sequence). V lost 6 bases and J lost 5; bases outside the gene matches: 8. This CDR3 has 15 amino acids. DNA for the CDR3: TGTGCCAGCACCCCCAGGACAGGGGCGAATGAAAAACTGTTTTTT. Translation: CASTPRTGANEKLFF. The variable domain in full, with the rest retrieved from reference TRBV5-5 and TRBJ1-4, is DAGVTQSPTHLIKTRGQQVTLRCSPISGHKSVSWYQQVLGQGPQFIFQYYEKEERGRGNFPDRFSARQFPNYSSELNVNALLLGDSALYLCASTPRTGANEKLFFGSGTQLSVL.

The chain employs TRBV10-1 and TRBJ2-3; no reliable D call. CDR1 and CDR2 (germline): WNHNN, SYGVQD (reference sequence). The V and J ends lost 3 bases and 1 base respectively, with 11 bases between them. The CDR3 sequence is 15 residues long. CDR3 amino acids: CASSDGQVGTDTQYF. The DNA of the CDR3 is TGCGCCAGCAGTGATGGGCAGGTGGGCACAGATACGCAGTATTTT.

The genes are TRBV19 and TRBJ1-2; 8 bases line up with TRBD1. CDR1 LNHDA and CDR2 SQIVND come from the germline V gene (reference sequence). Unmatched junction bases numbered 3, after V lost 5 bases and J lost 4 bases. The CDR3 totals 13 residues. The CDR3 sequence: CASSPGTGYGYTF. For the CDR3, the DNA is TGTGCCAGTAGTCCAGGGACAGGCTATGGCTACACCTTC.

This clone has just one count. The rearrangement uses TRBV6-6 and TRBJ1-3; D possibly corresponds to TRBD1 (5 bases). CDR3 length equals 14 residues. Between the trimmed V and J ends, which lost 5 bases and 3 bases, there was a span of 11 bases. Germline CDR1 and CDR2: MNHNY and SVGAGI (reference sequence). The CDR3 nucleotides are TGTGCCAGCAGTGCGACAGAGTTTGGAAACACCATATATTTT. Translated: CASSATEFGNTIYF.

The rearrangement joins TRBV6-1 to TRBJ1-6; the D gene is possibly TRBD1 (6 bases). The CDR3 contains 16 residues. Deletions cut 0 bases from V and 7 bases from J, with 13 bases between. Germline values: CDR1 MNHNS, CDR2 SASEGT. The DNA for the CDR3 is TGTGCCAGCAGTGAAGCGTGGGGGGCCGAGAATTCACCCCTCCACTTT. Amino acids: CASSEAWGAENSPLHF.

There are a few counts of this clone. The chain joins TRBV7-8 to TRBJ2-3; D ambiguous. Germline V gene data show CDR1 as SGHVS and CDR2 as FQNEAQ. The CDR3 spans 14 residues. V lost 4 bases and J 1 base, leaving 9 bases between the germline ends. The CDR3 DNA is TGTGCCAGCAGCTACATAGAAGGCACAGATACGCAGTATTTT. Its translation: CASSYIEGTDTQYF.

Details on this clone: A junction boundary mismatches the germline segment, possibly from a read error. The chain carries TRBV10-2 and TRBJ2-2, with D possibly TRBD1 on 6 matching bases. CDR1 and CDR2 from the germline V gene are WSHSY and SAAADI. This CDR3 region has 13 residues. CDR3 DNA sequence: TGCGCCCGCAGGGGCCCGGGGACCGGGGAGCTGTTTTTT. Its protein is CARRGPGTGELFF.

This rearrangement joins TRBV6-5 to TRBJ2-2; tentatively, D is TRBD2 (5 bases). This CDR3 is 13 amino acids long. Germline V lookup: CDR1 MNHEY, CDR2 SVGAGI. Trimming cost V 6 bases and J 5 bases, with 10 bases left between them. The CDR3 is CASSRTATGELFF. The CDR3 region has the DNA TGTGCCAGCAGCCGGACTGCGACCGGGGAGCTGTTTTTT.